The next 2 T cell receptor beta chains were all read from a single sample in a study of cytomegalovirus exposure and HLA in healthy donors. 60 Vbeta and 13 Jbeta primers were used in PCR. Clones were sequenced by immunoSEQ multiplex PCR, and TCRdb holds only the in-frame ones, with some missing. Of about 190,000 clones in the sample, under 85% were seen once. Specimen: PBMCs. All receptors derive from a woman younger than 30 in good health and CMV-seronegative.

The chain has TRBV6-4 and TRBJ2-1, with TRBD2 identical over 11 bases. Per the germline V gene, CDR1 is MRHNA and CDR2 is SNTAGT. The CDR3 consists of 16 residues. Germline trimming cut 5 bases from V and 4 bases from J; bases unmatched to any gene: 7. The CDR3 protein is CASSPYSGRGYNEQFF. CDR3 DNA: TGTGCCAGCAGTCCCTATAGCGGGAGGGGATACAATGAGCAGTTCTTC.

This clone showed up just a few times. The rearrangement joins TRBV7-9 to TRBJ2-5, with 13 nucleotides matching TRBD2. CDR1 and CDR2 from the germline V gene are SEHNR and FQNEAQ (reference sequence). The CDR3 has 18 residues. V shed 1 base, J shed 3 bases, and the junction held 8 bases outside the gene matches. The CDR3 DNA sequence: TGTGCCAGCAGCTTAGGCGGGACTAGCGGGGCTATTAAAGAGACCCAGTACTTC. Amino acid sequence: CASSLGGTSGAIKETQYF.